The present TCR beta chain was sequenced within a study of T cell responses to AZD1222 COVID-19 vaccine. Using immunoSEQ multiplex PCR, the repertoire was profiled, and TCRdb retains in-frame clones only, with some absent. The table has approximately 99,000 clones, approximately 90% seen once. Germline V CDR1 and CDR2: SQVTM, ANQGSEA. The CDR3 has 14 amino acids. The V gene end was trimmed by 3 bases and the J gene end by 7 bases; junction bases not matched to a gene: 11. A remark on this clone: As yet, its antigen is unknown.

The study's findings and limits: Repertoires were collected only later (after the peak T cell response had occurred).

The source of this sequence is an adult in good health. Sequencing was performed on peripheral blood, taken on day 0 of AZD1222 vaccination. The J gene is TRBJ1-2, the V gene TRBV29-1; 7 nucleotides line up with TRBD1. CDR3 nucleotides: TGCAGCGTTGATTACCCGGACAGGTACGCTGGCTACACCTTC. It encodes CSVDYPDRYAGYTF. Variable domain in full (rest from reference TRBV29-1 and TRBJ1-2): SAVISQKPSRDICQRGTSLTIQCQVDSQVTMMFWYRQQPGQSLTLIATANQGSEATYESGFVIDKFPISRPNLTFSTLTVSNMSPEDSSIYLCSVDYPDRYAGYTFGSGTRLTVV.